This T cell receptor beta chain was found in a study of blood T cell repertoires in COVID-19. Study in general: Acute-phase and convalescent COVID-19 samples originated in the United States, Italy and Spain. T cells, B-cell-depleted T cells, or PBMCs provided the cDNA or gDNA that served as material.

As originally analysed: Counts of nucleated cells, estimated from reference gene primer amplification, were obtained. Assay used: immunoSEQ multiplex PCR; TCRdb lists only in-frame clones, some missing. V and J calls plus clone size are reproduced from that table; the DNA served to infer D and trimming. This table has around 170,000 clones, roughly nine tenths appearing once. The CDR3 is made up of 16 amino acids. The germline CDR1 and CDR2 sequences are MGHRA and YSYEKL. Trimming left V 5 bases short and J 6 bases short, with 20 bases between. The count of this clone is one. The chain is built from TRBV4-1 and TRBJ2-1, with D perhaps TRBD1 (8 bases). Sequencing was carried out using peripheral blood. The source is a woman in her twenties or thirties with active or convalescent COVID-19. The CDR3 loop is CASSLQGEAGRNEQFF. CDR3 bases: TGCGCCAGCAGCTTACAGGGGGAAGCGGGACGCAATGAGCAGTTCTTC.